These T cell receptor beta chains were read from a single sample in a study of shared clonotypes between healthy human individuals. The assay was immunoSEQ multiplex PCR, and TCRdb's table has in-frame clones only and misses some. The data contain more than 1,200,000 clones, 97% to 99% of them singletons. Sequenced material: naive CD4+ T cells sorted from blood. The origin of the receptors is a man aged 25 to 40 in good health. The CDR3 runs from the conserved cysteine through the conserved F or W. The order of the fields is J gene, V gene, clone size, D gene, CDR3 DNA, CDR3 protein. D genes are given only for firm matches. Size is stated for part of the rows, as once, few or many counts, or as a class when the clone is expanded.

TRBJ1-1,TRBV27,.,.,TGTGCCGCCCGGGGCTCGCGGGGAACTGAAGCTTTCTTT,CAARGSRGTEAFF
TRBJ2-2,TRBV7-6,once,TRBD2,TGTGCCAGCAGCTTAGGGGCGAGCGGGAGGACCACCGGGGAGCTGTTTTTT,CASSLGASGRTTGELFF
TRBJ1-5,TRBV7-9,.,.,TGTGCCAGCAGTTCGGACAGCCAGCCCCAGCATTTT,CASSSDSQPQHF
TRBJ1-2,TRBV6-1,.,.,TGTGCCAGCAGTGAAGCGAGGGATGGCGGCTACACCTTC,CASSEARDGGYTF
TRBJ2-2,TRBV9,.,TRBD1,TGTGCCAGCAGGGCCGGGACAGCGCAGGGGAAACCCGGGGAGCTGTTTTTT,CASRAGTAQGKPGELFF
TRBJ1-2,TRBV19,.,.,TGTGCCAGTAGCCCACAAACTAACTATGGCTACACCTTC,CASSPQTNYGYTF
TRBJ2-7,TRBV11-2,.,.,TGTGCCAGCAGGGAGGCAGGGGGACTCTACGAGCAGTACTTC,CASREAGGLYEQYF
TRBJ2-7,TRBV10-3,.,.,TGTGCCATCAGTGAACAGCAAGGTTCCTACGAGCAGTACTTC,CAISEQQGSYEQYF
TRBJ2-1,TRBV2,.,.,TGTGCCAGCAGCGGCCGCGCCCAAAGAAAAGAGTCCCATGAGCAGTTCTTC,CASSGRAQRKESHEQFF
TRBJ2-7,TRBV19,.,.,TGTGCCAGTAGTATGGTAAGAAACTACGAGCAGTACTTC,CASSMVRNYEQYF
TRBJ2-3,TRBV28,.,.,TGTGCCAGCAGTCCGGACAGTGAAGAACGCGCACAGATTGGGCAGTATTTT,CASSPDSEERAQIGQYF
TRBJ2-5,TRBV15,.,TRBD2,TGTGCCACCAGCAGCACCGGGACTAGCGATAGGGAGACCCAGTACTTC,CATSSTGTSDRETQYF
TRBJ2-7,TRBV11-2,.,TRBD2,TGTGCCAGCCCCGGGAGGTCCGTTGACGAGCAGTACTTC,CASPGRSVDEQYF
TRBJ1-5,TRBV2,.,.,TGTGCCAGCAGTGCGGACCATCAGCCCCAGCATTTT,CASSADHQPQHF
TRBJ2-7,TRBV6-6,.,TRBD2,TGTGCCAGCAGGCTAACCGGGGGGACGTCCTACGAGCAGTACTTC,CASRLTGGTSYEQYF
TRBJ2-1,TRBV7-2,.,.,TGTGCCAGCACATCTTTCGGGGCAGGGGGGAGGAGTGAGCAGTTCTTC,CASTSFGAGGRSEQFF
TRBJ2-7,TRBV18,.,TRBD1,TGTGCCAGCTCACCAGCAAAGGGACAGGGTTCTGAGCAGTACTTC,CASSPAKGQGSEQYF
TRBJ1-2,TRBV25-1,.,TRBD1,TGTGCCAGCAGTGCTCCGTCCGGGACAGGGGGCGATGGCTACACCTTC,CASSAPSGTGGDGYTF
TRBJ2-7,TRBV2,.,TRBD2,TGTGCCAGCAGTGAAGGGCTAGCGGTAATCGAGCAGTACTTC,CASSEGLAVIEQYF
TRBJ1-2,TRBV19,.,TRBD1,TGTGCCAGTAGTATTGCTCCGGGACAGAACTATGGCTACACCTTC,CASSIAPGQNYGYTF
TRBJ2-7,TRBV5-1,.,TRBD2,TGCGCCAGCAGCTTGGTGGTAGCGGGAACCTACGAGCAGTACTTC,CASSLVVAGTYEQYF
TRBJ2-3,TRBV5-4,.,TRBD2,TGTGCCAGCAGCCCGGGGACTAGCGGAACCCGGGGGGATACGCAGTATTTT,CASSPGTSGTRGDTQYF
TRBJ1-2,TRBV5-8,few,.,TGTGCCAGCAGCTTGGCACAGGGTTATGGCTACACCTTC,CASSLAQGYGYTF
TRBJ2-7,TRBV14,.,TRBD2,TGTGCCAGCAGCCAAAGGACTAGCATTTACGAGCAGTACTTC,CASSQRTSIYEQYF
TRBJ1-2,TRBV5-3,.,.,TGTGCCAGAAGTTTGGGCAGACTCTATGGCTACACCTTC,CARSLGRLYGYTF
TRBJ2-2,TRBV5-5,.,.,TGTGCCAGCAGCCTCAGGGCTAGTAACACCGGGGAGCTGTTTTTT,CASSLRASNTGELFF
TRBJ2-3,TRBV7-9,.,.,TGTGCCAGCAGCTTGAACCAGGGCACAGATACGCAGTATTTT,CASSLNQGTDTQYF
TRBJ2-3,TRBV11-2,.,TRBD2,TGTGCCAGCAGCTATGCCCCCCTAGCGGGAAGTCTTACAGATACGCAGTATTTT,CASSYAPLAGSLTDTQYF
TRBJ2-7,TRBV6-5,.,.,TGTGCCAGCAGTTACGACCCGGGGAGCTCCTACGAGCAGTACTTC,CASSYDPGSSYEQYF
TRBJ2-2,TRBV7-6,once,.,TGTGCCAGCAGCTCAGTGGGGACCAATCTTCCCGGGGAGCTGTTTTTT,CASSSVGTNLPGELFF
TRBJ1-5,TRBV6-6,.,.,TGTGCCAGCAGTTACTCCGAGTTCGAGCCCCAGCATTTT,CASSYSEFEPQHF
TRBJ2-3,TRBV10-1,.,.,TGCGCCAGCAGTGAGTTGCACAGGACCACAGATACGCAGTATTTT,CASSELHRTTDTQYF
TRBJ2-7,TRBV18,.,TRBD1,TGTGCCAGCTCACGGACAGGGGGCGCATACGAGCAGTACTTC,CASSRTGGAYEQYF
TRBJ2-5,TRBV5-1,.,.,TGCGCCAGCAGCTTGGCAGGGTCCCGGACCCAGTACTTC,CASSLAGSRTQYF
TRBJ2-4,TRBV2,.,.,TGTGCCAGCAGTGAACGGGCAGGGGCCAGGACCAAAAACATTCAGTACTTC,CASSERAGARTKNIQYF
TRBJ1-4,TRBV7-8,.,.,TGTGCCAGCAGCTCGACGTCCACCCTAAAACAGACCGCTAATGAAAAACTGTTTTTT,CASSSTSTLKQTANEKLFF
TRBJ1-5,TRBV4-2,.,.,TGTGCCAGCAGCCAGGGGAGGACAGATAGCAATCAGCCCCAGCATTTT,CASSQGRTDSNQPQHF
TRBJ1-1,TRBV18,.,.,TGTGCCAGCTCACCAGTCGGGGGGCCAGGGACTGAAGCTTTCTTT,CASSPVGGPGTEAFF
TRBJ1-2,TRBV9,.,TRBD1,TGTGCCAGCAGCGTAGGGACAGGCACCTCCGGGGGCTACACCTTC,CASSVGTGTSGGYTF
TRBJ2-7,TRBV9,.,.,TGTGCCAGCAGCCCCCGCGTAGGGGGTCCCTCTGGCGAGCAGTACTTC,CASSPRVGGPSGEQYF
TRBJ2-1,TRBV28,.,.,TGTGCCAGCAACATCAACAATGAGCAGTTCTTC,CASNINNEQFF
TRBJ2-1,TRBV30,.,TRBD2,TGTGCCTGGAGTGGGACTAGCGGAGCTTTCTACAATGAGCAGTTCTTC,CAWSGTSGAFYNEQFF
TRBJ1-2,TRBV7-2,.,.,TGTGCCAGCAGCTTAACTGACTATGGCTACACCTTC,CASSLTDYGYTF
TRBJ2-2,TRBV2,.,.,TGTGCCAGCAGTGTAGGGGCTACCGGGGAGCTGTTTTTT,CASSVGATGELFF
TRBJ2-5,TRBV7-2,.,.,TGTGCCAGCAGCTTACTGCCCCCAGAGACCCAGTACTTC,CASSLLPPETQYF
TRBJ2-1,TRBV7-6,.,.,TGTGCCAGCAGCTTAGTAAATAGTGTGGTGGACAGCTCCTACAATGAGCAGTTCTTC,CASSLVNSVVDSSYNEQFF
TRBJ2-2,TRBV13,.,TRBD2,TGTGCCAGCAGCCGCCTGACGGGGAGCGGGAGGGCCGGCACCGGGGAGCTGTTTTTT,CASSRLTGSGRAGTGELFF
TRBJ2-7,TRBV5-4,.,.,TGTGCCAGCAGCGTCCATTACAACCCCCTGGAGGAGCAGTACTTC,CASSVHYNPLEEQYF
TRBJ2-5,TRBV18,.,.,TGTGCCAGCTCACCGCTCGCCCAAGAGACCCAGTACTTC,CASSPLAQETQYF
TRBJ1-5,TRBV6-1,.,.,TGTGCCAGCAGTGAAGCAGGGGTGAGCAATCAGCCCCAGCATTTT,CASSEAGVSNQPQHF
TRBJ1-4,TRBV28,.,.,TGTGCCAGCAGTTTATCAGGCAGGCTTAATGAAAAACTGTTTTTT,CASSLSGRLNEKLFF
TRBJ2-7,TRBV28,once,.,TGTGCCAGCAGTTCGCCTAACGAGCAGTACTTC,CASSSPNEQYF
TRBJ2-7,TRBV6-1,.,.,TGTGCCAGCAGTGCCGACTACTCCTACGAGCAGTACTTC,CASSADYSYEQYF
TRBJ2-1,TRBV6-5,.,TRBD1,TGTGCCAGCAGTCCATTGACAGGGTGGGACAATGAGCAGTTCTTC,CASSPLTGWDNEQFF
TRBJ2-1,TRBV7-8,.,.,TGTGCCAGCAGCCCCTCCGGGGGTAAGTCGAATGAGCAGTTCTTC,CASSPSGGKSNEQFF
TRBJ1-1,TRBV28,.,.,TGTGCCAGCAGCCATCAGGAGAAAATGAACACTGAAGCTTTCTTT,CASSHQEKMNTEAFF
TRBJ2-1,TRBV5-4,.,.,TGTGCCAGCAGCTCAACACGAGTCAATGAGCAGTTCTTC,CASSSTRVNEQFF
TRBJ1-1,TRBV7-8,.,.,TGTGCCAGCAGCTTAGATCGCAGAACTGAAGCTTTCTTT,CASSLDRRTEAFF
TRBJ2-6,TRBV2,.,.,TGTGCCAGCGGACAATCGTTGCTTAATGAGGGGGCCAACGTCCTGACTTTC,CASGQSLLNEGANVLTF